The present T cell receptor (beta chain) was sequenced within a study of blood T cells in healthy people across ages. Findings of the study overall: Across samples, TCR beta diversity tracked strongly with naive T cell percentage.

The authors ran a second PCR of roughly 6 to 12 cycles using a sample-barcoded 5' primer and a J-beta primer mix. TCRdb independently ran MiXCR on the 5' RACE reads; one entry per CDR3 protein. The sample includes roughly 1,700,000 distinct CDR3 sequences, 28% seen only once; the top ten take 6.5% to 8.5%. The sample, approximately 11 milliliters of peripheral blood, was drawn from each donor. Each sample yielded at least 7 million isolated PBMCs. Total RNA was isolated from each sample in quantities of at least 6 micrograms. Between the trimmed V and J ends, which lost 4 bases and 5 bases, there was a span of 14 bases. Germline CDR1 reads SNHLY; CDR2 reads FYNNEI. There are 14 residues in the CDR3. About this clonotype: What it binds is unknown.

The sequence was collected from a woman in her thirties in good health. This rearrangement joins TRBV2 to TRBJ2-5; D is unresolved. Sequencing was performed on blood. CDR3 DNA sequence: TGTGCCAGCAGTGTACGGGTACCGCGCGAGACCCAGTACTTC. Residues: CASSVRVPRETQYF. The full variable domain, rest sourced from reference TRBV2 and TRBJ2-5, is EPEVTQTPSHQVTQMGQEVILRCVPISNHLYFYWYRQILGQKVEFLVSFYNNEISEKSEIFDDQFSVERPDGSNFTLKIRSTKLEDSAMYFCASSVRVPRETQYFGPGTRLLVL.